The clone carrying this T cell receptor (beta chain) appeared a few times. What it binds is not known. Reverse transcription of all isolated RNA meant that expressed TCRB transcripts were sequenced. The assay was immunoSEQ multiplex PCR, and TCRdb's table has in-frame clones only and misses some. This sample has 430,000 or so clones, with about 10% found just once. The data derive from a study of beta chain features in type 1 diabetes. Looking at the study overall: Patient and healthy donor groups were alike in age, gender and cell yields.

Study-level points and caveats: All four CD4+ subsets from Type 1 diabetes patients carried moderately but significantly shorter TCRB CDR3s. There was a possibility that cDNA sequencing over-represented cells with high TCR expression.

Looked up from germline, CDR1 is SQVTM and CDR2 is ANQGSEA. V lost 6 bases to trimming and J lost 6 bases, with 12 bases between them. The CDR3 runs to 11 residues. Sequencing was carried out using naive CD4+ T cells from blood. The TCR sequence derives from a young woman in good health. The V and J genes are TRBV29-1 and TRBJ2-7; possible D gene TRBD2, 6 bases. Here the CDR3 DNA reads TGCAGCGTCCGACGGGGGAGCGAGCAGTACTTC. This gives the protein CSVRRGSEQYF.